This entry lists 15 T cell receptor beta chains sequenced from one sample in a study of shared clonotypes between healthy human individuals. Repertoires were generated with immunoSEQ multiplex PCR, while TCRdb's copy carries only in-frame clones and drops some. The table records about 1,900,000 clones, just under 95% of them present only once. Naive CD8 cells lacked CD45RO, underwent positive selection for CCR7 and left out terminally differentiated effector memory CD45RA+ cells. Sequencing used naive CD8+ T cells sorted from blood. The receptors here all came from a man younger than 30 in good health.

This chain joins TRBV9 and TRBJ1-1; TRBD1 aligns across 8 bases. Unmatched junction bases numbered 6, after V lost 3 bases and J lost 5 bases. CDR1 SGDLS and CDR2 YYNGEE come from the germline V gene. The CDR3 consists of 14 residues. The CDR3 region is CASSAQGAGTEAFF. In nucleotides, the CDR3 is TGTGCCAGCAGCGCTCAGGGGGCAGGAACTGAAGCTTTCTTT.

The gene calls are TRBV4-3 and TRBJ2-7; D not certain. This CDR3 contains 15 residues. The germline V and J ends were trimmed by 0 bases and 2 bases, with 11 bases remaining between them. Germline CDR1 reads LGHNA; CDR2 reads YSLEER. The CDR3 protein is CASSQDMAATYEQYF. In DNA, the CDR3 is TGCGCCAGCAGCCAAGATATGGCTGCAACCTACGAGCAGTACTTC.

This clone occurred a few times. Other nucleotide sequences in the sample specify the same CDR3. The chain couples TRBV6-1 to TRBJ2-7, with 7 bases aligning to TRBD1. The CDR3 is 13 amino acids. The V segment lost 2 bases and the J segment 2 bases; nucleotides outside the gene matches: 0. In germline, CDR1 is MNHNS, CDR2 SASEGT. CDR3 sequence reads: CASSERGPYEQYF. The CDR3, as DNA: TGTGCCAGCAGTGAAAGGGGGCCCTACGAGCAGTACTTC.

The rearrangement joins TRBV28 to TRBJ2-7, with 8 bases matching TRBD2. Trimming at V came to 5 bases and at J to 7 bases, leaving 4 bases not matched to a gene. Germline CDR1 MDHEN, CDR2 SYDVKM. CDR3 length: 12 amino acids. DNA of the CDR3: TGTGCCAGCAGTCCCGGGGGGGTGGAGCAGTACTTC. Residues: CASSPGGVEQYF.

This clone appeared a single time. The rearrangement links TRBV4-1 to TRBJ2-7; 8 bases map to TRBD1. With 4 bases clipped from V and 6 bases from J, the junction kept 8 bases outside the gene matches. Germline loops: CDR1 MGHRA, CDR2 YSYEKL. The CDR3 consists of 14 residues. The CDR3 region has the DNA TGCGCCAGCAGCCCGGGACAGGTGGCCGGCGAGCAGTACTTC. Its translation is CASSPGQVAGEQYF.

The gene calls are TRBV30 and TRBJ2-5; TRBD2 matches at 8 bases. Germline V gene sequence: CDR1 GTSNPN, CDR2 SVGIG (reference sequence). The CDR3 runs 15 residues. The ends lost 0 bases at V and 3 bases at J; junction bases unmatched: 6. The CDR3 DNA is TGTGCCTGGAGTGTCCAGCGGGAGTCAGAAGAGACCCAGTACTTC. Translating it yields CAWSVQRESEETQYF.

The chain links TRBV5-1 to TRBJ2-7; D is possibly TRBD1 or TRBD2 (6 bases each). CDR1 and CDR2 (germline): SGHRS, YFSETQ. The CDR3 runs to 15 residues. The germline V and J ends were trimmed by 3 bases and 0 bases, with 13 bases remaining between them. As DNA, the CDR3 is TGCGCCAGCAGCTGGGGGGCGGGTGACTCCTACGAGCAGTACTTC. This codes for CASSWGAGDSYEQYF.

The chain is built from TRBV27 and TRBJ1-1, with 7 nucleotides matching TRBD1. V dropped 5 bases and J dropped 11; count of bases not matched to a gene: 11. The germline gives CDR1 MNHEY, CDR2 SMNVEV (reference sequence). CDR3 length: 13 residues. CDR3 sequence reads: CASSLRTGSYAFF. The CDR3 bases are TGTGCCAGCAGTCTACGGACAGGAAGCTATGCTTTCTTT.

In this sample, this clone turned up once. This chain connects TRBV4-1 to TRBJ1-1; D gene unclear. The germline V gene encodes CDR1 MGHRA and CDR2 YSYEKL. V was clipped by 0 bases and J by 11 bases, with 16 bases between them. This CDR3 has 14 residues. DNA of the CDR3: TGCGCCAGCAGCCAAGAAGCGGGCGATGGTTTGGCTTTCTTT. It yields the protein CASSQEAGDGLAFF.

As to this clone: Other DNA sequences in this sample translate to the same CDR3. The chain recombines TRBV19 with TRBJ2-7; D call uncertain. V shed 1 base and J shed 3 bases, with 7 bases lying between them. This CDR3 has 13 amino acids. Germline V gene sequence: CDR1 LNHDA, CDR2 SQIVND (reference sequence). CDR3 bases: TGTGCCAGTAGTATAGCTGGGGACTACGAGCAGTACTTC. This sequence encodes CASSIAGDYEQYF.

Comment on this clone: At the DNA level, this CDR3 is encoded by other sequences in the same sample as well. The chain recombines TRBV5-5 with TRBJ2-1; 8 positions match TRBD1. The CDR3 sequence is 14 residues long. Trimming removed 2 bases from V and 4 bases from J; junction bases left unmatched: 2. Germline assignment: CDR1 SGHKS and CDR2 YYEKEE (reference sequence). The chain's CDR3 is CASSFRQGYNEQFF. The CDR3 coding sequence is TGTGCCAGCAGCTTCCGACAGGGGTACAATGAGCAGTTCTTC. Supplemented by reference TRBV5-5 and TRBJ2-1, the full variable domain reads DAGVTQSPTHLIKTRGQQVTLRCSPISGHKSVSWYQQVLGQGPQFIFQYYEKEERGRGNFPDRFSARQFPNYSSELNVNALLLGDSALYLCASSFRQGYNEQFFGPGTRLTVL.

The rearrangement links TRBV11-1 to TRBJ2-3; TRBD2 matches at 11 bases. Trimming at V came to 0 bases and at J to 1 base, leaving 3 bases not matched to a gene. The CDR3 covers 17 residues. Germline CDR1 reads SGHAT; CDR2 reads FQDESV (reference sequence). As DNA, the CDR3 is TGTGCCAGCAGCTTAGCGGATAGCGGGGGGGGCACAGATACGCAGTATTTT. Translating gives CASSLADSGGGTDTQYF.

This clone has only one observation. The V gene is TRBV29-1, the J gene TRBJ2-1, with D hard to call. Germline-derived CDR1 and CDR2 are SQVTM and ANQGSEA. The CDR3 contains 12 residues. Trimming left V 7 bases short and J 3 bases short, with 10 bases between. CDR3 amino acids: CSGQTDYNEQFF. In DNA form, the CDR3 reads TGCAGCGGCCAAACAGACTACAATGAGCAGTTCTTC.

The J gene is TRBJ1-1, the V gene TRBV21-1. TRBV21-1 is marked as a pseudogene. CDR3 size: 18 residues. The CDR3 nucleotides read TGTGCCAGCAGCACTCGCTACAGGTCCCCCAGGAGGTACACTGAAGCTTTCTTT. It specifies CASSTRYRSPRRYTEAFF.

This chain links TRBV27 with TRBJ1-5, with unresolved D. V lost 2 bases, J lost 10 bases, and 15 bases lay in between. Per the germline V gene, CDR1 is MNHEY and CDR2 is SMNVEV (reference sequence). This CDR3 is built from 14 residues. This chain's CDR3 is CASSLRSNLNPQHF. The CDR3 DNA follows: TGTGCCAGCAGTTTACGCAGTAACCTTAATCCCCAGCATTTT.